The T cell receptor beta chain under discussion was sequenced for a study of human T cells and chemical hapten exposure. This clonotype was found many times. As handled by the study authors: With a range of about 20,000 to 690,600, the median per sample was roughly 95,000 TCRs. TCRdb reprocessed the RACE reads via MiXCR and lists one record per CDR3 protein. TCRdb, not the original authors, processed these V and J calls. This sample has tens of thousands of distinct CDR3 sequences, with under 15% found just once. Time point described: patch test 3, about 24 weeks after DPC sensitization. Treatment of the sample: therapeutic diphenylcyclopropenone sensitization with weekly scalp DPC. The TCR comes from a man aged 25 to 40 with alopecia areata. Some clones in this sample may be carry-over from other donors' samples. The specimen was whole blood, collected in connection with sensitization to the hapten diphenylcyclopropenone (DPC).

The CDR3 nucleotides read TGTGCCAGCAGTTACGGGCCGACGCAGTATTTT. It encodes CASSYGPTQYF. This chain connects TRBV6-2 or TRBV6-3 to TRBJ2-3; D is undetermined. Germline V gene data show CDR1 as MNHEY and CDR2 as SVGEGT. This CDR3 has 11 amino acids. Trimming stripped 2 bases from V and 9 bases from J, with 6 bases between.